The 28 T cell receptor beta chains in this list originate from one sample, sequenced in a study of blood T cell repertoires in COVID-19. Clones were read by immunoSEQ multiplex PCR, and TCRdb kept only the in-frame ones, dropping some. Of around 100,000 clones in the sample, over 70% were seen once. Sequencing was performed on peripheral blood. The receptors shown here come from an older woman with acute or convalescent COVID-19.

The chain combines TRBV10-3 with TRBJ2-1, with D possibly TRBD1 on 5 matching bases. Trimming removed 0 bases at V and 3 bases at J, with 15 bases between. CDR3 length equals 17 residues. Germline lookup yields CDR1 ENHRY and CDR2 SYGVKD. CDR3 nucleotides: TGTGCCATCAGTGAGTCAATACAGGAGACGAACTACAATGAGCAGTTCTTC. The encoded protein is CAISESIQETNYNEQFF.

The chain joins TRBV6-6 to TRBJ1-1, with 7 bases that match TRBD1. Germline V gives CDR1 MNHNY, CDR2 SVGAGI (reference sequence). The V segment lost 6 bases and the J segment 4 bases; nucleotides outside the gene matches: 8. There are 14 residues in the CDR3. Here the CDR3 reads CASREGGEGTEAFF. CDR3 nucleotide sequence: TGTGCCAGCAGAGAAGGGGGCGAGGGCACTGAAGCTTTCTTT.

The CDR3 is CASSDAGEQYF. Here the CDR3 DNA reads TGTGCCAGCAGTGATGCAGGCGAGCAGTACTTC. The V and J genes are TRBV6-1 and TRBJ2-7; D unclear. The CDR3 covers 11 residues. The ends were cut back, 3 bases at V and 6 bases at J, with 6 bases in the middle. The germline V gene has CDR1 MNHNS and CDR2 SASEGT.

The DNA for the CDR3 is TGCAGCGTTGAGTACTACACCTACAATGAGCAGTTCTTC. Protein: CSVEYYTYNEQFF. The chain links TRBV29-1 to TRBJ2-1, with D unresolved. The CDR3 loop spans 13 amino acids. Trimming shortened V by 3 bases and J by 2 bases, and 8 bases separated the two germline ends. Germline loops: CDR1 SQVTM, CDR2 ANQGSEA.

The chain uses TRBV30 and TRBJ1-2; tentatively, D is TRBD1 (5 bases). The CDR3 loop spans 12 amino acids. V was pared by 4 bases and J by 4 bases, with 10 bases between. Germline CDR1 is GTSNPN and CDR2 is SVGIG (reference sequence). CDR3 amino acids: CAWTRARYGYTF. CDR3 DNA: TGTGCCTGGACCAGGGCTCGCTATGGCTACACCTTC.

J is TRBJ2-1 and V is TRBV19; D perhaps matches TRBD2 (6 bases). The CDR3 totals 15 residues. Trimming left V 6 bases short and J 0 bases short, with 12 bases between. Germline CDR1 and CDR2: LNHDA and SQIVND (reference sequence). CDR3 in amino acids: CASRTTSRSYNEQFF. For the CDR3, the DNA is TGTGCCAGTAGAACCACTAGCCGCTCCTACAATGAGCAGTTCTTC.

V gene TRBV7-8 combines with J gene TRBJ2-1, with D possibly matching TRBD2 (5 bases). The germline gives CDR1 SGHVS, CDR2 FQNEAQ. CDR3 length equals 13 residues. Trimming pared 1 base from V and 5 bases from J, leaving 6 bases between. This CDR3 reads CASSLGLHNEQFF. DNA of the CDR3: TGTGCCAGCAGCTTAGGACTACACAATGAGCAGTTCTTC.

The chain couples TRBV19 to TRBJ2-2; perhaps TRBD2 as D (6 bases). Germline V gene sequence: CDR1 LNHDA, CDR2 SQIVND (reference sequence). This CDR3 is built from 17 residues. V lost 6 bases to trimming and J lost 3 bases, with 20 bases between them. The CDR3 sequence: CASSTPMGREDTGELFF. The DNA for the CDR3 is TGTGCCAGTAGCACCCCGATGGGCAGGGAGGACACCGGGGAGCTGTTTTTT.

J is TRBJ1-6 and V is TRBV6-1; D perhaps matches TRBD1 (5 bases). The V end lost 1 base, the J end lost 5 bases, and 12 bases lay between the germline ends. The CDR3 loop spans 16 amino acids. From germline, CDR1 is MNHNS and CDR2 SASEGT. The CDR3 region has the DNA TGTGCCAGCAGTGAAGTTCCAGGGAAAAATAATTCACCCCTCCACTTT. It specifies CASSEVPGKNNSPLHF.

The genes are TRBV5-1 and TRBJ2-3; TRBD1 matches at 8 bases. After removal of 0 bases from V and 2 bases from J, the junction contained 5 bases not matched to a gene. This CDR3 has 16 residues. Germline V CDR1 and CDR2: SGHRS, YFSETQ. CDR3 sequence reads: CASSLEAGGATDTQYF. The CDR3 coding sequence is TGCGCCAGCAGCTTGGAGGCAGGGGGCGCCACAGATACGCAGTATTTT.

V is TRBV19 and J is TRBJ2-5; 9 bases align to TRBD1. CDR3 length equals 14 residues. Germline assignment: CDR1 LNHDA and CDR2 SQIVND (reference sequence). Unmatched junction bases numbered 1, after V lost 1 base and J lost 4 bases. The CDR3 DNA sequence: TGTGCCAGTAGTATAGCGGACAGGGGAGAGACCCAGTACTTC. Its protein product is CASSIADRGETQYF. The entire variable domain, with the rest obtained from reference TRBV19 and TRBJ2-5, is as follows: DGGITQSPKYLFRKEGQNVTLSCEQNLNHDAMYWYRQDPGQGLRLIYYSQIVNDFQKGDIAEGYSVSREKKESFPLTVTSAQKNPTAFYLCASSIADRGETQYFGPGTRLLVL.

DNA for the CDR3: TGTGCCACCAGCAGAGACAGGGGAACTAATGAAAAACTGTTTTTT. Translating it yields CATSRDRGTNEKLFF. The rearrangement joins TRBV15 to TRBJ1-4; possibly TRBD1 for D (6 bases). Trimming took 0 bases from V and 1 from J, leaving 6 bases between them. CDR3 length equals 15 residues. CDR1 and CDR2 from the germline V gene are LNHNV and YYDKDF (reference sequence).

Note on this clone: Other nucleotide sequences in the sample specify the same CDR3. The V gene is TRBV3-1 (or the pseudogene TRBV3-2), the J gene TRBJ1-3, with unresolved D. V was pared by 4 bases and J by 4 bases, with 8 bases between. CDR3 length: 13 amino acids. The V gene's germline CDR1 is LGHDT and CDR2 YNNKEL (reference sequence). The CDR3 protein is CASSPGTGNTIYF. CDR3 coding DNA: TGTGCCAGCAGCCCAGGTACGGGAAACACCATATATTTT.

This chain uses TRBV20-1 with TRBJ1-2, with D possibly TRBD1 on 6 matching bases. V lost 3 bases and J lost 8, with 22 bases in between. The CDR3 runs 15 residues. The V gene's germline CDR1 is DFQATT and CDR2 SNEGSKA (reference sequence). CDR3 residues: CSASVQNSGGWGYTF. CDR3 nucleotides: TGCAGTGCTAGTGTTCAAAACTCGGGGGGCTGGGGCTACACCTTC.

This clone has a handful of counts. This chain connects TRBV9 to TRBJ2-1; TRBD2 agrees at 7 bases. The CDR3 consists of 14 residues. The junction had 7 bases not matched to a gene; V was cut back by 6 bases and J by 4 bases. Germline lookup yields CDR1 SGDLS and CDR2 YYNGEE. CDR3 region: CASTRGELYNEQFF. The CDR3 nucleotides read TGTGCCAGCACCCGGGGGGAACTGTACAATGAGCAGTTCTTC.

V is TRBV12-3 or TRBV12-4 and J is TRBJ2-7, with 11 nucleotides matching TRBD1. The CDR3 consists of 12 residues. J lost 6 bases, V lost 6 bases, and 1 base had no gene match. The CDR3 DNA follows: TGTGCCAGCAGGGGGACAGGGGGCGAGCAGTACTTC. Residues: CASRGTGGEQYF.

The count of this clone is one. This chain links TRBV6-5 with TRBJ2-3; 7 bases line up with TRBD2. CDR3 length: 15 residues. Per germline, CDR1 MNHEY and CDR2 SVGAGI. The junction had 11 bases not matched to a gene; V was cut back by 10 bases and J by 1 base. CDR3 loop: CATNPGAGGTDTQYF. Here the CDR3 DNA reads TGTGCCACCAACCCCGGGGCGGGAGGCACAGATACGCAGTATTTT.

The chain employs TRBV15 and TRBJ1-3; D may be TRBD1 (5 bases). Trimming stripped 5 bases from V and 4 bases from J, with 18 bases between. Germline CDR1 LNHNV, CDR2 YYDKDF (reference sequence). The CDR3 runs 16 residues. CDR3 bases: TGTGCCACCAGCCTTGGGGGGGGTTCGTCGGGAAACACCATATATTTT. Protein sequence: CATSLGGGSSGNTIYF.

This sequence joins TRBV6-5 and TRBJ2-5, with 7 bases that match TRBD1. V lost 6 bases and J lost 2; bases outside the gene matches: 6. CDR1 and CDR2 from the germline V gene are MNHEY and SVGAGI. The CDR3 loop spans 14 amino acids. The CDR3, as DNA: TGTGCCAGCAGGGTCACAGGGGTGCAAGAGACCCAGTACTTC. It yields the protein CASRVTGVQETQYF.

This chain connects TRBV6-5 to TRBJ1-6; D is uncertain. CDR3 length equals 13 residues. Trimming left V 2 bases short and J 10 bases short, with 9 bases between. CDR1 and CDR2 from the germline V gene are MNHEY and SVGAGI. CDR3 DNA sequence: TGTGCCAGCAGTTACGTCGGGGAATCACCCCTCCACTTT. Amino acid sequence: CASSYVGESPLHF.

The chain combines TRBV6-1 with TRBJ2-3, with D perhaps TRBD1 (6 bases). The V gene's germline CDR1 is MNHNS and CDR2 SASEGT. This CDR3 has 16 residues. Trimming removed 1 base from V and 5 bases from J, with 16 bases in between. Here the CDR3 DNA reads TGTGCCAGCAGTGAAGTCGAGCGAGGGGGTAAAGATACGCAGTATTTT. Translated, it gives CASSEVERGGKDTQYF.

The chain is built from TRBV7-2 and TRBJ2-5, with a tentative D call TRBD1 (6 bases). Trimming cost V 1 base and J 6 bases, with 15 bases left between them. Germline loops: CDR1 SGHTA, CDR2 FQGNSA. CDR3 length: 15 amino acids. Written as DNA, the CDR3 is TGTGCCAGCAGCTTAGGGTGGGACACCCAGAAGACCCAGTACTTC. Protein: CASSLGWDTQKTQYF.

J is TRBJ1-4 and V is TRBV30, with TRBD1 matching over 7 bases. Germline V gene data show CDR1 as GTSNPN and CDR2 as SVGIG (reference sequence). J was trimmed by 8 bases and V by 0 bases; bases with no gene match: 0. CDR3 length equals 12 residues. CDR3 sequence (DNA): TGTGCCTGGAGTGTGGACAGGGAAAAACTGTTTTTT. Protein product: CAWSVDREKLFF.

The CDR3 region is CASRAGQGTEAFF. The CDR3 DNA reads as TGTGCCAGCAGGGCCGGACAGGGGACTGAAGCTTTCTTT. J is TRBJ1-1 and V is TRBV12-3 or TRBV12-4; 9 bases align to TRBD1. V lost 6 bases and J lost 5; bases outside the gene matches: 4. There are 13 residues in the CDR3.

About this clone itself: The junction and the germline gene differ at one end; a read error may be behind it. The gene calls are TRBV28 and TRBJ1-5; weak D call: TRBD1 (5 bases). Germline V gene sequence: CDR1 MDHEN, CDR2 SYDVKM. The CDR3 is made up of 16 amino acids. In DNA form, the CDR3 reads TGTGCCAGCAGCTTATCGACCGCAGGGTCGTATCAGCCCCAGCATTTT. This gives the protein CASSLSTAGSYQPQHF.

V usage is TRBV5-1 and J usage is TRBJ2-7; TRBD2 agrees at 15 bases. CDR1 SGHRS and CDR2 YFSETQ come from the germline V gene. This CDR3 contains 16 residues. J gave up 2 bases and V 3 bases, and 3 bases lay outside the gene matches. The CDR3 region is CASSWGLAGGPYEQYF. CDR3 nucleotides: TGCGCCAGCAGCTGGGGACTAGCGGGAGGCCCCTACGAGCAGTACTTC.

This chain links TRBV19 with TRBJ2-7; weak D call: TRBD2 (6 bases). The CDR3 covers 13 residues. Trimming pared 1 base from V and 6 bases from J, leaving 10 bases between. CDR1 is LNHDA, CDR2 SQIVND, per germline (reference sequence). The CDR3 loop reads CASSIALSGEQYF. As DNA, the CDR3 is TGTGCCAGTAGTATAGCCCTTAGCGGCGAGCAGTACTTC. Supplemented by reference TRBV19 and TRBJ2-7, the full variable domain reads DGGITQSPKYLFRKEGQNVTLSCEQNLNHDAMYWYRQDPGQGLRLIYYSQIVNDFQKGDIAEGYSVSREKKESFPLTVTSAQKNPTAFYLCASSIALSGEQYFGPGTRLTVT.

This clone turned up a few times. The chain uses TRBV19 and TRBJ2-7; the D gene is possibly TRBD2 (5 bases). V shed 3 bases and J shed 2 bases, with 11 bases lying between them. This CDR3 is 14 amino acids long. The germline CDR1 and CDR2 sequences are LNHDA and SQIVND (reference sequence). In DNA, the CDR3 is TGTGCCAGTAGTATGGAGCGGCCCCCCTACGAGCAGTACTTC. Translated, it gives CASSMERPPYEQYF.